The 19 T cell receptor beta chains given below trace back to one sample, sequenced in a study of blood T cells in healthy people across ages. Primed by a sample-barcoded 5' primer and a J-beta primer mix, a second PCR proceeded for roughly 7 to 11 cycles. Using its own MiXCR run on the 5' RACE reads, TCRdb lists one record per CDR3 protein. The repertoire holds about 1.6 million distinct CDR3 sequences, about 31% seen once, with around 10% in the top ten. The sequenced sample consisted of blood. These receptors all come from a woman aged 30 to 39 in good health.

This clonotype was counted between two and nine times. This sequence joins TRBV9 and TRBJ2-1, with TRBD1 matching over 8 bases. The V gene end was trimmed by 4 bases and the J gene end by 2 bases; junction bases not matched to a gene: 11. Germline V gene data show CDR1 as SGDLS and CDR2 as YYNGEE. This CDR3 comprises 17 residues. Written as DNA, the CDR3 is TGTGCCAGCAGCCCCCAAGACAGGGGCGGAACCTACAATGAGCAGTTCTTC. Its protein product is CASSPQDRGGTYNEQFF.

This clonotype was seen many times. The chain couples TRBV25-1 to TRBJ2-7; D is ambiguous. Trimming shortened V by 5 bases and J by 0 bases, and 8 bases separated the two germline ends. This CDR3 is 13 amino acids long. The germline gives CDR1 MGHDK, CDR2 SYGVNS. The CDR3 nucleotides are TGTGCCAGCAGTATCCATGGCTCCTACGAGCAGTACTTC. Its translation: CASSIHGSYEQYF.

The V call is TRBV5-1, the J call TRBJ2-7, with D perhaps matching TRBD1 (5 bases). V was shortened by 1 base and J by 3 bases, with 11 bases between the two germline ends. Germline V gene sequence: CDR1 SGHRS, CDR2 YFSETQ. The CDR3 totals 14 residues. CDR3 region: CASSLRSQDYEQYF. The CDR3 DNA sequence: TGCGCCAGCAGCTTGCGATCACAGGACTACGAGCAGTACTTC.

This clonotype was seen a handful of times. This chain uses TRBV6-5 with TRBJ2-1, with TRBD2 as a possible D gene (6 bases). This CDR3 spans 16 amino acids. Germline V gene data show CDR1 as MNHEY and CDR2 as SVGAGI. V was trimmed by 6 bases and J by 0 bases, leaving 15 bases between them. The CDR3, as DNA: TGTGCCAGCAGCAGCGCCGCGGGGAGCTCCTACAATGAGCAGTTCTTC. It specifies CASSSAAGSSYNEQFF.

CDR3 DNA: TGTGCCAGCTCACCTTCTGGACAAGTTTACAATGAGCAGTTCTTC. The encoded protein is CASSPSGQVYNEQFF. The J gene is TRBJ2-1, the V gene TRBV18; D may be TRBD1 (5 bases). There are 15 residues in the CDR3. The V and J ends lost 3 bases and 4 bases respectively, with 13 bases between them. CDR1 and CDR2 (germline): KGHSH, LQKENI.

This clonotype was picked up a small number of times. The rearrangement links TRBV10-3 to TRBJ1-1; tentative D call: TRBD1 (5 bases). V was pared by 10 bases and J by 6 bases, with 21 bases between. Germline-derived CDR1 and CDR2 are ENHRY and SYGVKD. The CDR3 is 14 amino acids. CDR3: CATETGGGLSEAFF. For the CDR3, the DNA is TGTGCCACCGAGACCGGGGGGGGTCTATCTGAAGCTTTCTTT.

The table lists this clonotype with a count of one. The gene calls are TRBV20-1 and TRBJ1-2; TRBD1 matches 7 bases. Unmatched junction bases numbered 9, after V lost 2 bases and J lost 3 bases. The germline gives CDR1 DFQATT, CDR2 SNEGSKA (reference sequence). This CDR3 is 15 amino acids long. The CDR3 bases are TGCAGTGCTAGATCGGGACAGAAAAAGGACTATGGCTACACCTTC. It is translated as CSARSGQKKDYGYTF.

The CDR3 is CASSFWAGEVTDTQYF. CDR3 bases: TGCGCCAGCAGCTTTTGGGCGGGGGAAGTCACAGATACGCAGTATTTT. J is TRBJ2-3 and V is TRBV5-1, with 7 bases matching TRBD2. Trimming removed 2 bases from V and 2 bases from J; junction bases left unmatched: 8. Germline CDR1 and CDR2: SGHRS and YFSETQ. The CDR3 covers 16 residues. Full variable domain (remainder filled in from reference TRBV5-1 and TRBJ2-3): KAGVTQTPRYLIKTRGQQVTLSCSPISGHRSVSWYQQTPGQGLQFLFEYFSETQRNKGNFPGRFSGRQFSNSRSEMNVSTLELGDSALYLCASSFWAGEVTDTQYFGPGTRLTVL.

The chain recombines TRBV6-1 with TRBJ2-1; TRBD2 might be the D (5 bases). There are 14 residues in the CDR3. In germline, CDR1 is MNHNS, CDR2 SASEGT. With 9 bases removed from V and 5 bases from J, the gap between germline ends came to 17 bases. For the CDR3, the DNA is TGTGCCAGACAACAGCCTCGGGGTGACAATGAGCAGTTCTTC. Residues: CARQQPRGDNEQFF.

This clonotype was found a few times. The chain links TRBV12-3 or TRBV12-4 to TRBJ2-2; the D gene is possibly TRBD2 (6 bases). V was clipped by 5 bases and J by 7 bases, with 8 bases between them. The CDR3 spans 12 residues. CDR3 region: CASSHGGGELFF. CDR3 DNA: TGTGCCAGCAGTCACGGGGGCGGGGAGCTGTTTTTT.

In the case of this clonotype: Being one base from a much bigger clone, this may be a read error. The CDR3 DNA reads TGCAGCGGTTTAGCGGGAGATAGAGAGCGGTACTTC. Translating gives CSGLAGDRERYF. V and J are TRBV29-1 and TRBJ2-7; 9 bases are shared with TRBD2. The CDR3 has 12 residues. CDR1 and CDR2 from the germline V gene are SQVTM and ANQGSEA.

DNA of the CDR3: TGTGCCAGCAGCAAAGCCCACCCGATCGACGGCGAGCAGTACTTC. Its translation is CASSKAHPIDGEQYF. The V and J genes are TRBV21-1 and TRBJ2-7. TRBV21-1 is termed a pseudogene. The CDR3 contains 15 residues.

The J gene is TRBJ2-1, the V gene TRBV20-1; D unclear. In germline, CDR1 is DFQATT, CDR2 SNEGSKA (reference sequence). V was clipped by 6 bases and J by 4 bases, with 13 bases between them. The CDR3 sequence is 13 residues long. The CDR3 DNA is TGCAGTGCCCGGAGCCTAGATTACAATGAGCAGTTCTTC. Its protein product is CSARSLDYNEQFF.

The gene calls are TRBV2 and TRBJ1-5; 7 positions agree with TRBD1. The V gene end was trimmed by 9 bases and the J gene end by 1 base; junction bases not matched to a gene: 9. The CDR3 runs to 15 residues. The germline V gene has CDR1 SNHLY and CDR2 FYNNEI. DNA for the CDR3: TGTGCCAGTCCCCTTACAGGGGCGAGCAATCAGCCCCAGCATTTT. Amino acid sequence: CASPLTGASNQPQHF. Full variable domain (outside the CDR3, taken from reference TRBV2 and TRBJ1-5): EPEVTQTPSHQVTQMGQEVILRCVPISNHLYFYWYRQILGQKVEFLVSFYNNEISEKSEIFDDQFSVERPDGSNFTLKIRSTKLEDSAMYFCASPLTGASNQPQHFGDGTRLSIL.

This clonotype was counted only a few times. The chain combines TRBV15 with TRBJ2-1; D gene uncertain. Germline-derived CDR1 and CDR2 are LNHNV and YYDKDF (reference sequence). The CDR3 is 14 amino acids. Trimming removed 5 bases at V and 3 bases at J, with 11 bases between. DNA of the CDR3: TGTGCCACCAGCCTAGGGAATGTCTACAATGAGCAGTTCTTC. Amino acids: CATSLGNVYNEQFF.

About this clonotype: Relative to the germline gene, one junction end is altered; a read error may explain this. The chain joins TRBV7-8 to TRBJ2-3; D unresolved. The CDR3 extends over 12 amino acids. Germline V gene sequence: CDR1 SGHVS, CDR2 FQNEAQ. The CDR3 here is CASRPITDTRYF. DNA of the CDR3: TGTGCCAGCAGACCTATCACGGATACGCGGTATTTT.

This clonotype has just a few counts. The junction departs from germline at one end; a sequencing error may be responsible. The CDR3 DNA reads TGTGCCAGCAGTTTTCGCGATCCCTCCTCCGAGCAGTACTTC. Encoded protein: CASSFRDPSSEQYF. The chain combines TRBV12-3 or TRBV12-4 with TRBJ2-7, with D unresolved. The CDR3 is 14 residues long.

The rearrangement links TRBV7-8 to TRBJ2-5; D may match TRBD1 or TRBD2 (5 bases each). CDR1 is SGHVS, CDR2 FQNEAQ, per germline. The CDR3 extends over 15 amino acids. V was cut by 6 bases and J by 1 base, with 15 bases left in between. The CDR3 DNA sequence: TGTGCCAGCAGTCGTCGCCGGGACCTCCAAGAGACCCAGTACTTC. Protein: CASSRRRDLQETQYF.

J is TRBJ2-4 and V is TRBV7-7; D unclear. Gene TRBJ2-7 matches the end of the DNA better, so the J call may be wrong. Germline CDR1 SSHAT, CDR2 FNYEAQ (reference sequence). The length of the CDR3 is 15 residues. The CDR3 DNA follows: TGTGCCAGCAGCTCCGCGGACCCGGGCAGGAACGAGCAGTACTTC. Translation: CASSSADPGRNEQYF.